This passage covers 24 T cell receptor beta chains from one sample sequenced in a study of cytomegalovirus exposure and HLA in healthy donors. Libraries were prepared by immunoSEQ multiplex PCR; TCRdb keeps only in-frame clonotypes and omits some of them. The sample contains around 55,000 clones, 75% to 95% of which appear only once. The specimen was PBMCs. These receptors originate from a man aged 18 to 35 in good health and CMV-seronegative.

This rearrangement joins TRBV19 to TRBJ2-1, with 10 bases matching TRBD2. This CDR3 has 14 amino acids. V lost 10 bases and J lost 5; bases outside the gene matches: 8. Germline V gene lookup returns CDR1 LNHDA and CDR2 SQIVND (reference sequence). CDR3 in amino acids: CATRRLAGDNEQFF. CDR3 DNA sequence: TGTGCCACCAGGCGGCTAGCGGGAGACAATGAGCAGTTCTTC.

The J gene is TRBJ2-1, the V gene TRBV7-9; D gene unclear. The germline gives CDR1 SEHNR, CDR2 FQNEAQ (reference sequence). V was pared by 5 bases and J by 1 base, with 12 bases between. CDR3 length: 15 residues. The CDR3 protein is CASSRLSLSYNEQFF. The CDR3 DNA reads as TGTGCCAGCAGCCGACTTTCCCTATCCTACAATGAGCAGTTCTTC.

V is TRBV9 and J is TRBJ2-5; D possibly corresponds to TRBD2 (6 bases). The CDR3 extends over 14 amino acids. V shed 3 bases and J shed 2 bases, with 11 bases lying between them. Germline loops: CDR1 SGDLS, CDR2 YYNGEE. CDR3 sequence: CASSAGGWQETQYF. CDR3 in DNA: TGTGCCAGCAGCGCTGGGGGGTGGCAAGAGACCCAGTACTTC.

The chain recombines TRBV9 with TRBJ2-4; 16 bases line up with TRBD2. CDR1 SGDLS and CDR2 YYNGEE come from the germline V gene. This CDR3 is built from 18 residues. Unmatched junction bases numbered 11, after V lost 3 bases and J lost 8 bases. In DNA, the CDR3 is TGTGCCAGCAGCGCGGGACTAGCGGGAGGGCCCGTGAACTACATTCAGTACTTC. Its translation is CASSAGLAGGPVNYIQYF.

The rearrangement joins TRBV5-8 to TRBJ2-2, with 11 bases that match TRBD1. Germline trimming cut 7 bases from V and 6 bases from J; bases unmatched to any gene: 14. CDR1 SGHTS and CDR2 YDEGEE come from the germline V gene. The CDR3 length is 17 residues. The CDR3 here is CASEAWTGGGESGELFF. DNA for the CDR3: TGTGCCAGCGAGGCCTGGACAGGGGGCGGAGAGTCCGGGGAGCTGTTTTTT.

The chain couples TRBV4-2 to TRBJ1-5, with 7 bases matching TRBD1. The V and J ends lost 3 bases and 1 base, in that order; junction bases with no gene match: 3. The CDR3 extends over 15 amino acids. CDR1 and CDR2 (germline): LGHNA, YNFKEQ. CDR3 sequence: CASSQSTGSNQPQHF. CDR3 in DNA: TGTGCCAGCAGCCAGTCGACAGGGAGCAATCAGCCCCAGCATTTT.

The rearrangement uses TRBV29-1 and TRBJ2-7; 13 nucleotides agree with TRBD2. Trimming took 6 bases from V and 0 from J; bases not matched to a gene: 11. Germline CDR1 is SQVTM and CDR2 is ANQGSEA. The CDR3 has 17 amino acids. CDR3 residues: CSVKTSGRAQSSYEQYF. The CDR3 nucleotides read TGCAGCGTCAAAACTAGCGGGAGGGCCCAAAGCTCCTACGAGCAGTACTTC.

The chain has TRBV5-4 and TRBJ2-1; weak D call: TRBD2 (6 bases). Germline V gene lookup returns CDR1 SGHNT and CDR2 YYREEE (reference sequence). CDR3 length: 15 amino acids. With 4 bases removed from V and 4 bases from J, the gap between germline ends came to 15 bases. In DNA, the CDR3 is TGTGCCAGCAGCCCGCGGGACCAAATATACAATGAGCAGTTCTTC. Translating it yields CASSPRDQIYNEQFF.

The V gene is TRBV11-2, the J gene TRBJ2-2; 7 nucleotides align to TRBD1. Trimming removed 5 bases from V and 6 bases from J; junction bases left unmatched: 0. This CDR3 spans 12 amino acids. Germline V gives CDR1 SGHAT, CDR2 FQNNGV. The CDR3 nucleotides read TGTGCCAGCAGCCAGGGGGCCGGGGAGCTGTTTTTT. This encodes CASSQGAGELFF. Using reference TRBV11-2 and TRBJ2-2 for the parts outside the CDR3, the full variable domain is EAGVAQSPRYKIIEKRQSVAFWCNPISGHATLYWYQQILGQGPKLLIQFQNNGVVDDSQLPKDRFSAERLKGVDSTLKIQPAKLEDSAVYLCASSQGAGELFFGEGSRLTVL.

The gene calls are TRBV19 and TRBJ2-3; 7 bases fit TRBD1. V lost 5 bases, J lost 2 bases, and 7 bases stayed unmatched. The CDR3 extends over 15 amino acids. Germline values: CDR1 LNHDA, CDR2 SQIVND (reference sequence). This CDR3 reads CASSERDRHTDTQYF. As DNA, the CDR3 is TGTGCCAGTAGTGAACGGGACAGACACACAGATACGCAGTATTTT.

J is TRBJ2-7 and V is TRBV2, with 8 bases identical to TRBD1. V was clipped by 10 bases and J by 2 bases; unmatched bases: 7. Per germline, CDR1 SNHLY and CDR2 FYNNEI. This CDR3 region has 13 residues. CDR3 protein: CATGQGSPYEQYF. For the CDR3, the DNA is TGTGCCACAGGACAGGGTTCGCCCTACGAGCAGTACTTC.

The genes are TRBV5-4 and TRBJ2-5; D is unresolved. The V end was cut by 0 bases, the J end by 2 bases, with 14 bases between. Germline lookup yields CDR1 SGHNT and CDR2 YYREEE (reference sequence). The CDR3 contains 16 residues. This CDR3 reads CASSLGHLTYQETQYF. Here the CDR3 DNA reads TGTGCCAGCAGCTTGGGTCACCTGACATATCAAGAGACCCAGTACTTC.

The chain carries TRBV6-1 and TRBJ1-5; 7 bases are a match to TRBD1. The CDR3 is made up of 15 amino acids. In germline, CDR1 is MNHNS, CDR2 SASEGT. J was trimmed by 1 base and V by 5 bases; bases with no gene match: 5. CDR3 bases: TGTGCCAGCAGTTCCCCGACAGGGAGCAATCAGCCCCAGCATTTT. Translated: CASSSPTGSNQPQHF.

The V call is TRBV5-4, the J call TRBJ2-1; 9 bases match TRBD2. The CDR3 totals 17 residues. V trimming: 0 bases; J trimming: 4 bases; junction bases outside the gene matches: 8. Germline V gene data show CDR1 as SGHNT and CDR2 as YYREEE (reference sequence). This chain's CDR3 is CASSLAGGTSPYNEQFF. CDR3 bases: TGTGCCAGCAGCTTGGCAGGAGGGACTAGCCCTTACAATGAGCAGTTCTTC.

The rearrangement joins TRBV29-1 to TRBJ2-3; perhaps TRBD1 as D (5 bases). The CDR3 loop spans 15 amino acids. Trimming left V 7 bases short and J 3 bases short, with 20 bases between. The germline V gene has CDR1 SQVTM and CDR2 ANQGSEA. CDR3 sequence (DNA): TGCAGCGGGAGTCCAGGGATGGTAAGGACAGATACGCAGTATTTT. It yields the protein CSGSPGMVRTDTQYF.

This sequence joins TRBV18 and TRBJ1-3, with TRBD1 identical over 9 bases. This CDR3 has 15 amino acids. The germline gives CDR1 KGHSH, CDR2 LQKENI. V was clipped by 2 bases and J by 7 bases; unmatched bases: 6. CDR3 coding DNA: TGTGCCAGCTCACCAAGGACAGGGGTGACGAACACCATATATTTT. Translating it yields CASSPRTGVTNTIYF.

The V gene is TRBV21-1, the J gene TRBJ2-1; whether TRBD2, the table's D call, matches the DNA was not checked. TRBV21-1 is a pseudogene locus. The length of the CDR3 is 17 residues. Here the CDR3 reads CASSRLTTSGRSYEQFF. In DNA form, the CDR3 reads TGTGCCAGCAGCAGGTTGACGACTAGCGGGAGAAGTTATGAGCAGTTCTTC.

This chain connects TRBV7-2 to TRBJ2-5; D is perhaps TRBD1 (5 bases). V was shortened by 5 bases and J by 2 bases, with 21 bases between the two germline ends. The CDR3 has 17 amino acids. Germline V gene data show CDR1 as SGHTA and CDR2 as FQGNSA. CDR3 sequence reads: CASSRKLLQVDQETQYF. The CDR3 DNA reads TGTGCCAGCAGCCGGAAATTACTACAGGTAGATCAAGAGACCCAGTACTTC.

The chain joins TRBV14 to TRBJ2-1, with 9 bases fitting TRBD2. The junction had 7 bases not matched to a gene; V was cut back by 3 bases and J by 7 bases. The germline V gene has CDR1 SGHDN and CDR2 FVKESK. The CDR3 length is 15 residues. The CDR3 DNA follows: TGTGCCAGCAGCCACACAGCGGGAGGAGGGAATGAGCAGTTCTTC. Translated, it gives CASSHTAGGGNEQFF.

The chain has TRBV6-5 and TRBJ2-1; possibly TRBD1 for D (5 bases). Germline loops: CDR1 MNHEY, CDR2 SVGAGI. V lost 5 bases, J lost 5 bases, and 7 bases lay in between. CDR3 length: 12 residues. CDR3 sequence (DNA): TGTGCCAGCAGTGACAGAAACAATGAGCAGTTCTTC. Translating gives CASSDRNNEQFF.

The CDR3 DNA is TGTGCCAGCAGCTTAGATCTGCCCAGGTATTACGAGCAGTACTTC. Translated, it gives CASSLDLPRYYEQYF. The J gene is TRBJ2-5, the V gene TRBV11-2; D remains unclear. The end of the DNA aligns better with TRBJ2-7, so the J call may be wrong. The CDR3 has 15 amino acids. Per germline, CDR1 SGHAT and CDR2 FQNNGV.

The rearrangement uses TRBV11-2 and TRBJ2-5, with 8 bases lining up with TRBD1. This CDR3 has 16 amino acids. The germline V gene encodes CDR1 SGHAT and CDR2 FQNNGV. V lost 5 bases, J lost 7 bases, and 15 bases stayed unmatched. CDR3 protein: CASSPPFTGGKGTQYF. CDR3 DNA: TGTGCCAGCAGCCCCCCCTTCACAGGGGGAAAAGGGACCCAGTACTTC.

V and J are TRBV9 and TRBJ2-7; 8 positions match TRBD2. Germline CDR1 is SGDLS and CDR2 is YYNGEE. This CDR3 spans 15 amino acids. V was clipped by 5 bases and J by 3 bases; unmatched bases: 10. In nucleotides, the CDR3 is TGTGCCAGCAGTTACGGGACTAGGGAGATCTACGAGCAGTACTTC. This codes for CASSYGTREIYEQYF. Using reference TRBV9 and TRBJ2-7 for the parts outside the CDR3, the full variable domain is DSGVTQTPKHLITATGQRVTLRCSPRSGDLSVYWYQQSLDQGLQFLIQYYNGEERAKGNILERFSAQQFPDLHSELNLSSLELGDSALYFCASSYGTREIYEQYFGPGTRLTVT.

The gene calls are TRBV13 and TRBJ2-6; D remains unclear. The V end was cut by 7 bases, the J end by 4 bases, with 11 bases between. This CDR3 is built from 14 residues. Germline CDR1 reads PRHDT; CDR2 reads FYEKMQ (reference sequence). The CDR3, as DNA: TGTGCCAGCACTCCGAGAAAGGGGGCCAACGTCCTGACTTTC. Its translation is CASTPRKGANVLTF.